This record covers a single T cell receptor beta chain. The data belong to a study of blood T cell repertoires in COVID-19. Looking at the study overall: Samples of COVID-19 (acute and convalescent) were obtained from the United States, Italy and Spain.

As processed by the authors: Amplification from reference gene primers served as the basis for estimated nucleated cell counts. Using immunoSEQ multiplex PCR, the repertoire was profiled, and TCRdb retains in-frame clones only, with some absent. V and J calls and clone size are as listed in that table; D and trimming were resolved from the DNA. The repertoire has about 160,000 clones, about 90% of them found once; the top ten carry about 4.8%. The CDR3 runs 15 residues. Germline CDR1 reads SGHDT; CDR2 reads YYEEEE. Trimming removed 3 bases from V and 3 bases from J; junction bases left unmatched: 6. Seattle researchers signed up patients amid active infection and tracked them longitudinally.

What was sequenced was peripheral blood. The origin of this receptor is a young man with COVID-19, enrolled during active disease. The chain combines TRBV5-6 with TRBJ1-1; 9 bases are a match to TRBD1. This CDR3 reads CASSSLTGGDTEAFF. The CDR3 region has the DNA TGTGCCAGCAGCTCACTGACAGGGGGGGACACTGAAGCTTTCTTT.